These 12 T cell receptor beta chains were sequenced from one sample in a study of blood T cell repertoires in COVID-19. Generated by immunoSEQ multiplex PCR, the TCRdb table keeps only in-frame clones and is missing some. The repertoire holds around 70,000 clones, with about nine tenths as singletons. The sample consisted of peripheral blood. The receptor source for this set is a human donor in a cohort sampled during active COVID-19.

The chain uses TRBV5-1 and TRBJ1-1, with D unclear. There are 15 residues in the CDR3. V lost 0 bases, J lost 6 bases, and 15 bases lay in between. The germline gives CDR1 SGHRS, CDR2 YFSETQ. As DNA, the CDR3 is TGCGCCAGCAGCTTGGCTGTGGGAGGTCGCGCTGAAGCTTTCTTT. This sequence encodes CASSLAVGGRAEAFF.

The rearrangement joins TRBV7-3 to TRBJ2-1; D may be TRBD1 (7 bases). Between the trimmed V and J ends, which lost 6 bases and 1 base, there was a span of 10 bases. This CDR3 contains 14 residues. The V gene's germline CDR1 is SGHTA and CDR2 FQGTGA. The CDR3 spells CASRPGGSYNEQFF. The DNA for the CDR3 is TGTGCCAGCAGGCCAGGGGGGTCCTACAATGAGCAGTTCTTC. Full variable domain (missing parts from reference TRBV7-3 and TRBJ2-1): GAGVSQTPSNKVTEKGKYVELRCDPISGHTALYWYRQSLGQGPEFLIYFQGTGAADDSGLPNDRFFAVRPEGSVSTLKIQRTERGDSAVYLCASRPGGSYNEQFFGPGTRLTVL.

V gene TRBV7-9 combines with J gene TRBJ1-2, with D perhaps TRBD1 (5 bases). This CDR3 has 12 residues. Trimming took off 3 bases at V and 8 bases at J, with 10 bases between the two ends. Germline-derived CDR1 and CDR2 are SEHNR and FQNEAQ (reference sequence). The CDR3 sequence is CASSLGLDGYTF. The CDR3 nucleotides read TGTGCCAGCAGCTTGGGGCTGGACGGCTACACCTTC.

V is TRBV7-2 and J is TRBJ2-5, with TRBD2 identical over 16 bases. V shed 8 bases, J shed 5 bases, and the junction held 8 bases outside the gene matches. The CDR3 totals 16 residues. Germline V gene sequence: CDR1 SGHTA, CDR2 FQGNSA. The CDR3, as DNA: TGTGCCAGCCCTCCGGGGACTAGCGGGAGGGGGGAGACCCAGTACTTC. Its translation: CASPPGTSGRGETQYF.

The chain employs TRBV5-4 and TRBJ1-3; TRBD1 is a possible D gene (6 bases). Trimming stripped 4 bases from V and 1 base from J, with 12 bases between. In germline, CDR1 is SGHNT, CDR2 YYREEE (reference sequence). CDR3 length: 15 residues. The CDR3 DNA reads TGTGCCAGCAGCCCAAGACAGGAGTCTGGAAACACCATATATTTT. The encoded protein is CASSPRQESGNTIYF.

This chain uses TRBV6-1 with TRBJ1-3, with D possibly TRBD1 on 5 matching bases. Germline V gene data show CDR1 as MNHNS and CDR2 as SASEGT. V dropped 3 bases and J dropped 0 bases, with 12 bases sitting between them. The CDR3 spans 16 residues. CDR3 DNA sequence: TGTGCCAGCAGTGACAGCTGGGGCAGCTCTGGAAACACCATATATTTT. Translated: CASSDSWGSSGNTIYF.

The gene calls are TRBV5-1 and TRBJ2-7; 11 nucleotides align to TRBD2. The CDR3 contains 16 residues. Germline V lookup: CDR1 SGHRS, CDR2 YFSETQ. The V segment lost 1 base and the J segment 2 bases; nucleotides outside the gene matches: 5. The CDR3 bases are TGCGCCAGCAGCTTGACTAGCGGGAGAGGAACCTACGAGCAGTACTTC. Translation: CASSLTSGRGTYEQYF.

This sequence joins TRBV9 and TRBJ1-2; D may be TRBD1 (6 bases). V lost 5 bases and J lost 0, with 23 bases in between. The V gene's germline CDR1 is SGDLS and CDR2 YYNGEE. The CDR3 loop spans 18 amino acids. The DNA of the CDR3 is TGTGCCAGCAGAGGACTTCGGACAGCAGAGATTGCTAACTATGGCTACACCTTC. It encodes CASRGLRTAEIANYGYTF.

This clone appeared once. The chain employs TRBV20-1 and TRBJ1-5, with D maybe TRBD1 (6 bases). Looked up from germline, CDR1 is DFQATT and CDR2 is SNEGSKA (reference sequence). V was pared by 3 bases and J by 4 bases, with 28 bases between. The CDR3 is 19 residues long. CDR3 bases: TGCAGTGCTAGTTACTCCCTACAGGGTATACCGTTTTCGAATCAGCCCCAGCATTTT. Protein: CSASYSLQGIPFSNQPQHF.

The CDR3 region is CASSELGQEGAGYTF. Here the CDR3 DNA reads TGTGCCAGCAGTGAATTAGGGCAGGAGGGGGCTGGCTACACCTTC. The V call is TRBV25-1, the J call TRBJ1-2; 7 nucleotides align to TRBD1. The germline gives CDR1 MGHDK, CDR2 SYGVNS. Trimming removed 1 base from V and 7 bases from J; junction bases left unmatched: 9. The CDR3 contains 15 residues.

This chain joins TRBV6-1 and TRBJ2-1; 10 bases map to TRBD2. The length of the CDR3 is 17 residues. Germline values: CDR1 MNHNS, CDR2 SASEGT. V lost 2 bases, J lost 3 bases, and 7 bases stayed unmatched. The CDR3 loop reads CASSEKRTSGNYNEQFF. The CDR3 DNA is TGTGCCAGCAGTGAAAAACGTACTAGCGGGAACTACAATGAGCAGTTCTTC.

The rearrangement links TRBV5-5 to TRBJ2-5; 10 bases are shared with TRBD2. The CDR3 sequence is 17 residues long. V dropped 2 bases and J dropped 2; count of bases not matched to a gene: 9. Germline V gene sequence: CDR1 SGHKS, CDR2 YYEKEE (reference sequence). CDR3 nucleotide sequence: TGTGCCAGCAGCTTACCTATAGCGGGAGGCCCACAAGAGACCCAGTACTTC. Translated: CASSLPIAGGPQETQYF.